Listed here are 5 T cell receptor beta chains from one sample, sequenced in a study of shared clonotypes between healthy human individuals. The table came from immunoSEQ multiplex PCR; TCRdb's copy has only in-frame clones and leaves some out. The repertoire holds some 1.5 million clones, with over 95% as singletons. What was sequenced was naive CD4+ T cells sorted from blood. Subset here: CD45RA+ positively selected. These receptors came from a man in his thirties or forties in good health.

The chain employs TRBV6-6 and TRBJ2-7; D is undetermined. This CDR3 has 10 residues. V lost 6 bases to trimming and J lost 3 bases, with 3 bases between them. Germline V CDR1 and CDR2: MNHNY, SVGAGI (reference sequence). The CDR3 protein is CASRNYEQYF. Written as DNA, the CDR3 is TGTGCCAGCAGGAACTACGAGCAGTACTTC.

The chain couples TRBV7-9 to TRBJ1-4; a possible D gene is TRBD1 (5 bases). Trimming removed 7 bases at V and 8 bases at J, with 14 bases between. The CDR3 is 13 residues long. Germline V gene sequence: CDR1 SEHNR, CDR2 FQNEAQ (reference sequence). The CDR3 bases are TGTGCCAGCACTCCCCGGGGGAGCGAAAAACTGTTTTTT. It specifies CASTPRGSEKLFF.

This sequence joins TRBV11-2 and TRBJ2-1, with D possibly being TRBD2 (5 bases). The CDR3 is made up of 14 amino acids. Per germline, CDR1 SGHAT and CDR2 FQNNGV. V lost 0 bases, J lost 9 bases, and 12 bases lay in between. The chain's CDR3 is CASSLDRGTVEQFF. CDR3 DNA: TGTGCCAGCAGCTTAGATCGGGGAACGGTTGAGCAGTTCTTC.

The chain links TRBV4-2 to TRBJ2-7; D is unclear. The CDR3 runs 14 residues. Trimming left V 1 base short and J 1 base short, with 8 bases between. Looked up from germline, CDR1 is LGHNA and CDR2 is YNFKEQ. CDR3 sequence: CASSQGQWSYEQYF. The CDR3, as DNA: TGTGCCAGCAGCCAAGGGCAGTGGTCCTACGAGCAGTACTTC.

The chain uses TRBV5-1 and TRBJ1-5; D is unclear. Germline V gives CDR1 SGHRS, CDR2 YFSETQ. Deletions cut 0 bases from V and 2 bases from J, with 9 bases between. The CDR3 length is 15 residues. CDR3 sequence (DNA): TGCGCCAGCAGCTTGGTTCCCGGCGGCAATCAGCCCCAGCATTTT. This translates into CASSLVPGGNQPQHF.